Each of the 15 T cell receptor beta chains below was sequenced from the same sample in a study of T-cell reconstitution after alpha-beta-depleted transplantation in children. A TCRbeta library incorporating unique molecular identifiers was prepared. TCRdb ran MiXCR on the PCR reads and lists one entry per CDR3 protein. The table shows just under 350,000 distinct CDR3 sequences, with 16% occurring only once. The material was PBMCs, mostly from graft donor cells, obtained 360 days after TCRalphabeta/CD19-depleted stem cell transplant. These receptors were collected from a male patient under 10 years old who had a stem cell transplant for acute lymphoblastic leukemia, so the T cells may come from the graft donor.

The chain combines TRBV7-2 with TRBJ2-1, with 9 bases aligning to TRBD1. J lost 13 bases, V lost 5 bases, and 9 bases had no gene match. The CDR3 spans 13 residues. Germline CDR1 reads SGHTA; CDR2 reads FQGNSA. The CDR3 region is CASSENGGQGQFF. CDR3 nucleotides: TGTGCCAGCAGCGAAAACGGGGGACAGGGACAGTTCTTC.

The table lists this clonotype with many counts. The CDR3 nucleotides are TGTGCCAGCAGCCGACGACGGGACCTAACACGGGATACGCAGTATTTT. This sequence encodes CASSRRRDLTRDTQYF. V and J are TRBV2 and TRBJ2-3; D could derive from TRBD1 or TRBD2 (5 bases each). This CDR3 has 16 residues. The germline V gene has CDR1 SNHLY and CDR2 FYNNEI. V lost 6 bases, J lost 6 bases, and 22 bases lay in between.

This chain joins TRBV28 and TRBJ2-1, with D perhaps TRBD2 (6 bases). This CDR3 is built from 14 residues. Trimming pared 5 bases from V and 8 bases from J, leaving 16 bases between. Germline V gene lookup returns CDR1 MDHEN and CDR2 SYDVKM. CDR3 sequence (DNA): TGTGCCAGCAGTCGGACGGGACTCTTAGATGAGCAGTTCTTC. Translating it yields CASSRTGLLDEQFF. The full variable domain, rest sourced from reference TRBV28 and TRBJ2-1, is DVKVTQSSRYLVKRTGEKVFLECVQDMDHENMFWYRQDPGLGLRLIYFSYDVKMKEKGDIPEGYSVSREKKERFSLILESASTNQTSMYLCASSRTGLLDEQFFGPGTRLTVL.

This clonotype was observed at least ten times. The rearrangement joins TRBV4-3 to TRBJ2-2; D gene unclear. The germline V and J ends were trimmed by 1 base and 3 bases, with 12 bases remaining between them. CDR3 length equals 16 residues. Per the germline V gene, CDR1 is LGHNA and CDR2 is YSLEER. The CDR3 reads CASSQGHYPDTGELFF. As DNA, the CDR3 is TGCGCCAGCAGCCAAGGGCACTACCCAGACACCGGGGAGCTGTTTTTT.

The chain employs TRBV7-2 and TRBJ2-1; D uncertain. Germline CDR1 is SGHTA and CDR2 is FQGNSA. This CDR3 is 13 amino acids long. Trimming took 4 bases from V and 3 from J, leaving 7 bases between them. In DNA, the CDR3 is TGTGCCAGCAGCTCGACATACTACAATGAGCAGTTCTTC. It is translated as CASSSTYYNEQFF.

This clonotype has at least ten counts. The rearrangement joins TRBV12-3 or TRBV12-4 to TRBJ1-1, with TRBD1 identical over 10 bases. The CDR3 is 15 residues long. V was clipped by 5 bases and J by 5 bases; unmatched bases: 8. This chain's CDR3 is CASSQGGQGRTEAFF. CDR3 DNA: TGTGCCAGCAGTCAGGGGGGACAGGGGAGAACTGAAGCTTTCTTT.

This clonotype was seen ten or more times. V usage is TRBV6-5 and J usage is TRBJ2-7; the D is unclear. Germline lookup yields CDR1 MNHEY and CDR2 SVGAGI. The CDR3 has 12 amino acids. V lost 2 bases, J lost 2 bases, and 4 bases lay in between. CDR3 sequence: CASSYTPYEQYF. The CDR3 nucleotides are TGTGCCAGCAGTTACACCCCCTACGAGCAGTACTTC.

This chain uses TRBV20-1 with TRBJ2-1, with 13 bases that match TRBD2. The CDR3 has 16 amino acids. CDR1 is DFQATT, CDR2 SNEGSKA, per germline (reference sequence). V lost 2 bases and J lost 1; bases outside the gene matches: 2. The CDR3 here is CSARRTSGSSYNEQFF. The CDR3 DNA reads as TGCAGTGCTAGAAGGACTAGCGGGAGTTCCTACAATGAGCAGTTCTTC.

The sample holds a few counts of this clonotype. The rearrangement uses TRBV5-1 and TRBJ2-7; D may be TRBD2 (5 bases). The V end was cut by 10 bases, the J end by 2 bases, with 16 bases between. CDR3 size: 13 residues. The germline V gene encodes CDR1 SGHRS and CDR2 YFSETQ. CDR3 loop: CASAARFAYEQYF. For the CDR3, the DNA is TGCGCCTCAGCGGCGCGGTTCGCCTACGAGCAGTACTTC.

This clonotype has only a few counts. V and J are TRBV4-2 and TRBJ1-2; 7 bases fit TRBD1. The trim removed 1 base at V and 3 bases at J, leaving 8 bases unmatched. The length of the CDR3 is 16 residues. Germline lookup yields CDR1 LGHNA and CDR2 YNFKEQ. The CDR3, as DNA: TGTGCCAGCAGCCAAGGACTCAGGGGGGACCACTATGGCTACACCTTC. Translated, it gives CASSQGLRGDHYGYTF.

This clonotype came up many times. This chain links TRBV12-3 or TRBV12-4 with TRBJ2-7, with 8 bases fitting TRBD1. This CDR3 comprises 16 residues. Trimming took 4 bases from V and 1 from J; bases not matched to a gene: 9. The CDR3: CASSSSGQGLSYEQYF. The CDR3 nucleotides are TGTGCCAGCAGTTCCTCTGGACAGGGCTTATCCTACGAGCAGTACTTC.

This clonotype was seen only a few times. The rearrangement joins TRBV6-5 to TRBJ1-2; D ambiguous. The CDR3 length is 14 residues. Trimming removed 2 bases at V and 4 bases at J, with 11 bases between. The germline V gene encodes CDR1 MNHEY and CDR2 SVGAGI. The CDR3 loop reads CASSYVGVAYGYTF. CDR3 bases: TGTGCCAGCAGTTACGTTGGGGTGGCCTATGGCTACACCTTC.

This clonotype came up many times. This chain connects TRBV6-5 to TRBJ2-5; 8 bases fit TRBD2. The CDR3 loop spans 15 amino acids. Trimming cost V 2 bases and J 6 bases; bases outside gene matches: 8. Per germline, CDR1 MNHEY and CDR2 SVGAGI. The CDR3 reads CASSYLGRAGKTQYF. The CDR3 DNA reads TGTGCCAGCAGTTACCTCGGGAGGGCAGGGAAGACCCAGTACTTC.

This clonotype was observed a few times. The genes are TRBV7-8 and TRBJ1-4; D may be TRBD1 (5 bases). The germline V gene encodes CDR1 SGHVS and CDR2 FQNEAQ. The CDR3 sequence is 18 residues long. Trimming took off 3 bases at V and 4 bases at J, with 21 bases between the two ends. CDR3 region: CASSFYQGTWNFNEKLFF. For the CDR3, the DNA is TGTGCCAGCAGCTTCTACCAAGGGACTTGGAACTTTAATGAAAAACTGTTTTTT. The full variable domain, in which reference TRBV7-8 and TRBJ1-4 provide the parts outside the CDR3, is GAGVSQSPRYKVAKRGQDVALRCDPISGHVSLFWYQQALGQGPEFLTYFQNEAQLDKSGLPSDRFFAERPEGSVSTLKIQRTQQEDSAVYLCASSFYQGTWNFNEKLFFGSGTQLSVL.

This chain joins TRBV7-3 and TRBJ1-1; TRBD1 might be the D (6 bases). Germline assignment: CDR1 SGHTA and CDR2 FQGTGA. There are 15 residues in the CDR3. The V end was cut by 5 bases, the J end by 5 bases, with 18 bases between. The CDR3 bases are TGTGCCAGCAGCCCCCTAAACAGGGTGGTAACTGAAGCTTTCTTT. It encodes CASSPLNRVVTEAFF. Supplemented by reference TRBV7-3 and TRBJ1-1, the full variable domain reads GAGVSQTPSNKVTEKGKYVELRCDPISGHTALYWYRQSLGQGPEFLIYFQGTGAADDSGLPNDRFFAVRPEGSVSTLKIQRTERGDSAVYLCASSPLNRVVTEAFFGQGTRLTVV.